A selection of T cell receptor beta chains follows, all from one sample in a study of T cell responses to AZD1222 COVID-19 vaccine. The method was immunoSEQ multiplex PCR; TCRdb's version includes in-frame clones alone and lacks a portion of them. The table includes 100,000 to 120,000 clones, around 85% detected once. Sequencing used peripheral blood, obtained on day 0 of AZD1222 vaccination. Receptors originate from an adult in good health. Each CDR3 is given with its conserved first and last residue. The D gene is left open where the match is weak. A clone size is listed for some rows: how often the clone was seen (once, few, many), or a class if it is expanded.

size: .; D: .; V: TRBV6-6; J: TRBJ2-2; DNA: TGTGCCAGCAGGTCCGCGACAGAGAACACCGGGGAGCTGTTTTTT; CDR3: CASRSATENTGELFF
size: .; D: TRBD2; V: TRBV7-2; J: TRBJ2-1; DNA: TGTGCCAGCAGCCCGCCTAGCGGGGGGTCCTACAATGAGCAGTTCTTC; CDR3: CASSPPSGGSYNEQFF
size: .; D: .; V: TRBV4-3; J: TRBJ2-2; DNA: TGCGCCAGCACAGACCACGCGAACACCGGGGAGCTGTTTTTT; CDR3: CASTDHANTGELFF
size: .; D: TRBD1; V: TRBV18; J: TRBJ1-6; DNA: TGTGCCAGCTCACCGGACAGGGGTAATTCACCCCTCCACTTT; CDR3: CASSPDRGNSPLHF
size: once; D: .; V: TRBV4-3; J: TRBJ1-4; DNA: TGCGCCAGCAGCCAAGATCGAAGCCCGAAACTGTTTTTT; CDR3: CASSQDRSPKLFF
size: .; D: .; V: TRBV7-9; J: TRBJ2-7; DNA: TGTGCCAGCAGCTTCGACATAATGGGGGCTAGCTCCTACGAGCAGTACTTC; CDR3: CASSFDIMGASSYEQYF
size: .; D: .; V: TRBV10-3; J: TRBJ2-4; DNA: TGTGCCATCAGTGTCGGGGGAGGCAAAAACATTCAGTACTTC; CDR3: CAISVGGGKNIQYF
size: .; D: .; V: TRBV7-2; J: TRBJ1-2; DNA: TGTGCCAGCAGCTTACGCCAACGGAGGGGCGGCTACACCTTC; CDR3: CASSLRQRRGGYTF
size: .; D: TRBD2; V: TRBV5-5; J: TRBJ2-1; DNA: TGTGCCAGCAGCTTGACCTCAGCGGGGGGGTACAATGAGCAGTTCTTC; CDR3: CASSLTSAGGYNEQFF
size: .; D: TRBD1; V: TRBV10-3; J: TRBJ1-2; DNA: TGTGCCATCAGTGACATGACAGGGAGCTATGGCTACACCTTC; CDR3: CAISDMTGSYGYTF
size: .; D: TRBD1; V: TRBV9; J: TRBJ2-7; DNA: TGTGCCAGCAGCCCGGGACAGGGCCCCTACGAGCAGTACTTC; CDR3: CASSPGQGPYEQYF
size: few; D: .; V: TRBV28; J: TRBJ1-1; DNA: TGTGCCAGCAGTCGCATCGGGGAGAGAAACACTGAAGCTTTCTTT; CDR3: CASSRIGERNTEAFF
size: .; D: .; V: TRBV5-1; J: TRBJ2-5; DNA: TGCGCCAGCAGCCCCACCCGGGGGACACAAGAGACCCAGTACTTC; CDR3: CASSPTRGTQETQYF
size: few; D: TRBD1; V: TRBV2; J: TRBJ2-2; DNA: TGTGCCAGCAGTGGGGACAGGGGCCTCACCGGGGAGCTGTTTTTT; CDR3: CASSGDRGLTGELFF
size: .; D: TRBD2; V: TRBV9; J: TRBJ2-2; DNA: TGTGCCAGCAGCCCGACTAGCGGGCTTAGCACCGGGGAGCTGTTTTTT; CDR3: CASSPTSGLSTGELFF
size: .; D: TRBD1; V: TRBV7-7; J: TRBJ2-1; DNA: TGTGCCAGCAGCTCCCGGACAGGGGGCAAAGGTGAGCAGTTCTTC; CDR3: CASSSRTGGKGEQFF
size: .; D: TRBD1; V: TRBV14; J: TRBJ2-1; DNA: TGTGCCAGCAGCGTACAGGGGGCTTTTTACAATGAGCAGTTCTTC; CDR3: CASSVQGAFYNEQFF
size: .; D: .; V: TRBV29-1; J: TRBJ2-5; DNA: TGCAGCGTCGCGTTACGGGAATCCCAAGAGACCCAGTACTTC; CDR3: CSVALRESQETQYF
size: .; D: TRBD2; V: TRBV9; J: TRBJ2-7; DNA: TGTGCCAGCAGCTCAAGACTAGCGGGGAGGCAGTACTTC; CDR3: CASSSRLAGRQYF
size: .; D: .; V: TRBV6-2/TRBV6-3; J: TRBJ1-5; DNA: TGTGCCAGCAGTTTCGGGGGGCGCGGTAATCAGCCCCAGCATTTT; CDR3: CASSFGGRGNQPQHF
size: .; D: .; V: TRBV19; J: TRBJ1-5; DNA: TGTGTCGGACGGGGGGCAGCAAATCAGCCCCAGCATTTT; CDR3: CVGRGAANQPQHF
size: .; D: .; V: TRBV7-2; J: TRBJ1-1; DNA: TGTGCCAGCAGCCCACAAGCGCGAAAAAGGAACACTGAAGCTTTCTTT; CDR3: CASSPQARKRNTEAFF
size: .; D: .; V: TRBV6-1; J: TRBJ1-6; DNA: TGTGCCAGCAGTGAAGACCCCAGGGAGAAGAATTCACCCCTCCACTTT; CDR3: CASSEDPREKNSPLHF
size: .; D: TRBD1; V: TRBV6-6; J: TRBJ2-1; DNA: TGTGCCAGCGGGGGGACAGGGGCGGCTTACAATGAGCAGTTCTTC; CDR3: CASGGTGAAYNEQFF
size: .; D: .; V: TRBV2; J: TRBJ2-3; DNA: TGTGCCAGCAAAAATTCTAGCACAGATACGCAGTATTTT; CDR3: CASKNSSTDTQYF
size: .; D: .; V: TRBV5-4; J: TRBJ1-1; DNA: TGTGCCAGCATCTCCATACAGGGACCGAACACTGAAGCTTTCTTT; CDR3: CASISIQGPNTEAFF
size: .; D: .; V: TRBV5-6; J: TRBJ1-4; DNA: TGTGCCAGCAGCTTGGCGGGCCCCCGGGATGAAAAACTGTTTTTT; CDR3: CASSLAGPRDEKLFF
size: .; D: .; V: TRBV4-3; J: TRBJ1-6; DNA: TGCGCCAGCAGCCGGATACCGTGGGGGGATTCACCCCTCCACTTT; CDR3: CASSRIPWGDSPLHF
size: .; D: .; V: TRBV7-2; J: TRBJ2-3; DNA: TGTGCCAGCAGCGCGAGAGACTACTACACAGATACGCAGTATTTT; CDR3: CASSARDYYTDTQYF
size: .; D: .; V: TRBV5-1; J: TRBJ2-2; DNA: TGCGCCAGCAGCTTGGAGAGCGGGACCGGGGAGCTGTTTTTT; CDR3: CASSLESGTGELFF
size: .; D: .; V: TRBV19; J: TRBJ1-1; DNA: TGTGCCAGTAGTCATAACATTTTGAGAGGAGCTGAAGCTTTCTTT; CDR3: CASSHNILRGAEAFF